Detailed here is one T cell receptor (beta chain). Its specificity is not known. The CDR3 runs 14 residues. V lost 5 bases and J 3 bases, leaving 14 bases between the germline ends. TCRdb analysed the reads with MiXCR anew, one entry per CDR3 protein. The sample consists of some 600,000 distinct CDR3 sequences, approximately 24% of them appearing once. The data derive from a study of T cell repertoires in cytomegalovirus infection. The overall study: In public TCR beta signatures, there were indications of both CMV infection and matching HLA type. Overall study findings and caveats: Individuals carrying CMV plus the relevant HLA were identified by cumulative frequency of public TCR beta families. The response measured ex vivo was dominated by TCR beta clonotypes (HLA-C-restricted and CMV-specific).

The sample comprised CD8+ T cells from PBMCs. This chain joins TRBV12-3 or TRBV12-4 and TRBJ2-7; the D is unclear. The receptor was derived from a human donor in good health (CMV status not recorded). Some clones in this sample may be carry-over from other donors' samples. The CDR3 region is CASSVIEMDYEQYF. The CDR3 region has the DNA TGTGCCAGCAGTGTAATTGAAATGGACTACGAGCAGTACTTC.